A selection of T cell receptor beta chains follows, all from one sample in a study of OX40 agonist ivuxolimab in advanced cancers. The table came from immunoSEQ multiplex PCR; TCRdb's copy has only in-frame clones and leaves some out. The sample lists roughly 77,000 clones, 92% occurring once. Material: CD4+ or CD8+ T cells sorted from blood, obtained in a trial of the OX40 agonist ivuxolimab. These receptors all stem from an adult with an advanced solid tumor such as melanoma, head and neck, liver or kidney cancer. CDR3s include the opening cysteine and the closing phenylalanine or tryptophan. A D gene is named only where the DNA matches it firmly. Size values are once, few and many counts, or a class for expanded clones, and some rows have none.

clone_size: once
d_call: TRBD1
v_call: TRBV19
j_call: TRBJ1-1
cdr3_aa: CASSTRTGNTEAFF
cdr3_nt: TGTGCCAGTAGTACCCGGACAGGGAACACTGAAGCTTTCTTT

clone_size: -
d_call: TRBD1
v_call: TRBV4-3
j_call: TRBJ1-1
cdr3_aa: CASSQDGGQGVLGDTEAFF
cdr3_nt: TGCGCCAGCAGCCAAGACGGGGGACAGGGGGTTTTGGGTGACACTGAAGCTTTCTTT

clone_size: -
d_call: -
v_call: TRBV7-2
j_call: TRBJ2-1
cdr3_aa: CASSLARGGRYNEQFF
cdr3_nt: TGTGCCAGCAGCTTAGCGAGAGGGGGGCGTTACAATGAGCAGTTCTTC

clone_size: -
d_call: TRBD1
v_call: TRBV5-1
j_call: TRBJ2-3
cdr3_aa: CASSLDPGQGITDTQYF
cdr3_nt: TGCGCCAGCAGCTTGGATCCGGGACAGGGTATCACAGATACGCAGTATTTT

clone_size: -
d_call: -
v_call: TRBV19
j_call: TRBJ2-5
cdr3_aa: CASRATNQETQYF
cdr3_nt: TGTGCCAGTAGAGCTACAAACCAAGAGACCCAGTACTTC

clone_size: -
d_call: -
v_call: TRBV5-5
j_call: TRBJ1-2
cdr3_aa: CASSSGHHLPNNYGYTF
cdr3_nt: TGTGCCAGCAGCTCGGGACACCACCTCCCAAATAACTATGGCTACACCTTC

clone_size: -
d_call: -
v_call: TRBV29-1
j_call: TRBJ1-4
cdr3_aa: CSALTNEKLFF
cdr3_nt: TGCAGCGCCCTAACTAATGAAAAACTGTTTTTT

clone_size: once
d_call: -
v_call: TRBV11-3
j_call: TRBJ2-7
cdr3_aa: CASSLFGTSYEQYF
cdr3_nt: TGTGCCAGCAGCTTATTCGGCACTTCCTACGAGCAGTACTTC

clone_size: -
d_call: TRBD2
v_call: TRBV4-2
j_call: TRBJ2-1
cdr3_aa: CASSSRAGGYNEQFF
cdr3_nt: TGTGCCAGCAGCTCCCGAGCGGGAGGATACAATGAGCAGTTCTTC

clone_size: -
d_call: -
v_call: TRBV7-8
j_call: TRBJ2-3
cdr3_aa: CASSLVFAGRTDTQYF
cdr3_nt: TGTGCCAGCAGCTTAGTCTTTGCGGGACGCACAGATACGCAGTATTTT

clone_size: -
d_call: -
v_call: TRBV5-1
j_call: TRBJ1-2
cdr3_aa: CASSFRGNYGYTF
cdr3_nt: TGCGCCAGCAGCTTCAGGGGCAACTATGGCTACACCTTC

clone_size: -
d_call: -
v_call: TRBV5-1
j_call: TRBJ1-1
cdr3_aa: CASSSGQNTEAFF
cdr3_nt: TGCGCCAGCAGCTCCGGACAGAACACTGAAGCTTTCTTT

clone_size: -
d_call: -
v_call: TRBV12-2
j_call: TRBJ2-5
cdr3_aa: CASRFLFRTSDQETQYF
cdr3_nt: TGTGCAAGTCGCTTCCTTTTCAGGACTAGCGACCAAGAGACCCAGTACTTC

clone_size: -
d_call: -
v_call: TRBV11-2
j_call: TRBJ2-1
cdr3_aa: CASSLGGTSGEQFF
cdr3_nt: TGTGCCAGCAGCTTAGGGGGGACATCGGGTGAGCAGTTCTTC

clone_size: -
d_call: TRBD1
v_call: TRBV11-2
j_call: TRBJ1-1
cdr3_aa: CASSRSQGAYTEAFF
cdr3_nt: TGTGCCAGCAGCAGATCACAGGGGGCGTACACTGAAGCTTTCTTT

clone_size: -
d_call: -
v_call: TRBV28
j_call: TRBJ2-3
cdr3_aa: CASRRNRNTDTQYF
cdr3_nt: TGTGCCAGCAGAAGGAACAGAAACACAGATACGCAGTATTTT

clone_size: -
d_call: -
v_call: TRBV9
j_call: TRBJ2-1
cdr3_aa: CASSVRQWTYNEQFF
cdr3_nt: TGTGCCAGCAGCGTTCGACAGTGGACCTACAATGAGCAGTTCTTC

clone_size: -
d_call: -
v_call: TRBV6-6
j_call: TRBJ2-6
cdr3_aa: CASSYPSGANVLTF
cdr3_nt: TGTGCCAGCAGTTACCCCTCAGGGGCCAACGTCCTGACTTTC

clone_size: -
d_call: TRBD1
v_call: TRBV13
j_call: TRBJ2-7
cdr3_aa: CASSLIDRDSYEQYF
cdr3_nt: TGTGCCAGCAGCTTAATAGACCGGGACAGCTACGAGCAGTACTTC

clone_size: -
d_call: TRBD1
v_call: TRBV9
j_call: TRBJ2-2
cdr3_aa: CASSLPGTGGAGELFF
cdr3_nt: TGTGCCAGCAGCCTCCCCGGGACAGGGGGGGCCGGGGAGCTGTTTTTT

clone_size: -
d_call: TRBD2
v_call: TRBV7-7
j_call: TRBJ2-5
cdr3_aa: CASSFGLAGTSQETQYF
cdr3_nt: TGTGCTAGCAGCTTCGGGCTAGCGGGAACGTCCCAAGAGACCCAGTACTTC

clone_size: -
d_call: TRBD2
v_call: TRBV27
j_call: TRBJ2-7
cdr3_aa: CASSLRAGVYEQYF
cdr3_nt: TGTGCCAGCAGTTTAAGGGCGGGAGTATACGAGCAGTACTTC

clone_size: few
d_call: TRBD1
v_call: TRBV7-2
j_call: TRBJ1-2
cdr3_aa: CASSLGFTGGHGYTF
cdr3_nt: TGTGCCAGCAGCTTAGGTTTCACAGGGGGCCATGGCTACACCTTC

clone_size: -
d_call: -
v_call: TRBV9
j_call: TRBJ1-4
cdr3_aa: CASSVGVRDANEKLFF
cdr3_nt: TGTGCCAGCAGCGTAGGGGTCCGGGACGCTAATGAAAAACTGTTTTTT

clone_size: -
d_call: -
v_call: TRBV6-1
j_call: TRBJ2-3
cdr3_aa: CASIFGGRTDTQYF
cdr3_nt: TGTGCCAGCATTTTTGGGGGGCGCACAGATACGCAGTATTTT

clone_size: -
d_call: -
v_call: TRBV5-6
j_call: TRBJ2-1
cdr3_aa: CASSGTRYNEQFF
cdr3_nt: TGTGCCAGCAGTGGGACAAGGTACAATGAGCAGTTCTTC

clone_size: -
d_call: -
v_call: TRBV5-4
j_call: TRBJ1-1
cdr3_aa: CASSLALGDTEAFF
cdr3_nt: TGTGCCAGCAGCTTGGCCTTGGGAGACACTGAAGCTTTCTTT

clone_size: -
d_call: TRBD2
v_call: TRBV30
j_call: TRBJ2-3
cdr3_aa: CAWTKREMWTDTQYF
cdr3_nt: TGTGCCTGGACCAAGCGGGAGATGTGGACAGATACGCAGTATTTT

clone_size: -
d_call: -
v_call: TRBV7-9
j_call: TRBJ1-2
cdr3_aa: CASSPDPGAANYGYTF
cdr3_nt: TGTGCCAGCAGCCCCGATCCCGGGGCAGCCAACTATGGCTACACCTTC